This TCR beta chain stems from a study of long-term antiretroviral therapy in people with HIV. The V gene end was trimmed by 4 bases and the J gene end by 4 bases; junction bases not matched to a gene: 7. Per the germline V gene, CDR1 is MGHDK and CDR2 is SYGVNS. This CDR3 is built from 16 residues. The immunoSEQ assay was v3.0, run at survey level. The protocol was immunoSEQ multiplex PCR, while the TCRdb copy is restricted to in-frame clones and leaves out a portion. The sample lists 9,500 to 15,000 clones; about 80% were seen once. Sequencing used unsorted PBMCs, obtained 3 to 3.2 years before starting antiretroviral therapy. This sequence joins TRBV25-1 and TRBJ2-1; 10 bases map to TRBD2. The sequence was obtained from a middle-aged man with HIV. The CDR3 DNA sequence: TGTGCCAGCAGTGGGGGGGCTAGCGGGAGTTACAATGAGCAGTTCTTC. It encodes CASSGGASGSYNEQFF. The full variable domain, its missing parts supplied by reference TRBV25-1 and TRBJ2-1, is EADIYQTPRYLVIGTGKKITLECSQTMGHDKMYWYQQDPGMELHLIHYSYGVNSTEKGDLSSESTVSRIRTEHFPLTLESARPSHTSQYLCASSGGASGSYNEQFFGPGTRLTVL.